These 14 T cell receptor beta chains were all obtained from the same sample, sequenced in a study of graft-versus-host responses after intestinal transplantation. Clones were sequenced by immunoSEQ multiplex PCR, and TCRdb holds only the in-frame ones, with some missing. Here the sample spans about 85,000 clones, roughly four fifths being singletons. These receptors lack a known antigen. The sequencing here drew on unstimulated CD8+ T cells sorted from spleen or lymph node cells, taken before intestinal transplant. The receptors derive from a human donor who received an intestinal transplant.

The rearrangement links TRBV5-1 to TRBJ2-1; D is undetermined. Germline lookup yields CDR1 SGHRS and CDR2 YFSETQ. The germline V and J ends were trimmed by 6 bases and 0 bases, with 7 bases remaining between them. This CDR3 contains 13 residues. DNA of the CDR3: TGCGCCAGCACATGGAGCTCCTACAATGAGCAGTTCTTC. It specifies CASTWSSYNEQFF.

The rearrangement links TRBV30 to TRBJ1-1, with TRBD1 matching over 7 bases. CDR1 is GTSNPN, CDR2 SVGIG, per germline (reference sequence). This CDR3 region has 13 residues. After removal of 2 bases from V and 3 bases from J, the junction contained 3 bases not matched to a gene. CDR3 in amino acids: CAWSYRGYTEAFF. As DNA, the CDR3 is TGTGCCTGGAGTTACAGGGGATACACTGAAGCTTTCTTT.

There are a few counts of this clone. The V call is TRBV6-6, the J call TRBJ1-5; D may be TRBD1 (5 bases). Between the trimmed V and J ends, which lost 7 bases and 0 bases, there was a span of 13 bases. The CDR3 totals 15 residues. The V gene's germline CDR1 is MNHNY and CDR2 SVGAGI (reference sequence). The CDR3 is CASNPNGGSNQPQHF. The CDR3 DNA follows: TGTGCCAGCAACCCCAACGGGGGTAGCAATCAGCCCCAGCATTTT.

The chain combines TRBV4-1 with TRBJ2-2, with D perhaps given as TRBD1 or TRBD2 (6 bases each). The CDR3 runs to 15 residues. Deletions cut 4 bases from V and 12 bases from J, with 21 bases between. Per germline, CDR1 MGHRA and CDR2 YSYEKL. DNA for the CDR3: TGCGCCAGCAGCCTTTTGCCGGGGGCGGCGGGGAAGCTGTTTTTT. It yields the protein CASSLLPGAAGKLFF.

This clone was detected only once. The chain joins TRBV27 to TRBJ2-7; D is undetermined. The V end lost 6 bases, the J end lost 2 bases, and 8 bases lay between the germline ends. Germline CDR1 and CDR2: MNHEY and SMNVEV (reference sequence). The CDR3 is 12 residues long. CDR3 DNA sequence: TGTGCCAGCAGAGGGCGCACCTACGAGCAGTACTTC. Its translation is CASRGRTYEQYF.

The J gene is TRBJ2-6, the V gene TRBV5-1; no firm D call. Germline CDR1 SGHRS, CDR2 YFSETQ. Trimming stripped 0 bases from V and 1 base from J, with 8 bases between. CDR3 length: 16 residues. CDR3 protein: CASSLGEGSGANVLTF. DNA of the CDR3: TGCGCCAGCAGCTTGGGGGAAGGGTCTGGGGCCAACGTCCTGACTTTC.

The rearrangement joins TRBV27 to TRBJ1-1; D not certain. The V gene lost 0 bases and the J gene lost 5 bases, with 10 bases spanning the gap. There are 14 residues in the CDR3. The germline V gene encodes CDR1 MNHEY and CDR2 SMNVEV (reference sequence). The CDR3 protein is CASSLSLGVTEAFF. CDR3 DNA: TGTGCCAGCAGTTTATCGCTCGGGGTAACTGAAGCTTTCTTT.

A single count supports this clone. The V and J genes are TRBV2 and TRBJ2-3; the D is unclear. The CDR3 length is 12 residues. V was trimmed by 7 bases and J by 1 base, leaving 6 bases between them. Germline CDR1 and CDR2: SNHLY and FYNNEI. The CDR3 nucleotides read TGTGCCAGCACCCCCCGCACAGATACGCAGTATTTT. This translates into CASTPRTDTQYF.

This clone was seen once. The chain carries TRBV19 and TRBJ2-5; 8 positions agree with TRBD2. V shed 1 base and J 11 bases; nucleotides not matched to a gene: 12. There are 15 residues in the CDR3. In germline, CDR1 is LNHDA, CDR2 SQIVND (reference sequence). The CDR3 sequence is CASSIGLYPAGEQYF. CDR3 bases: TGTGCCAGTAGTATAGGGCTGTACCCAGCGGGGGAGCAGTACTTC.

The chain links TRBV7-9 to TRBJ2-7; 7 bases are a match to TRBD1. V was pared by 5 bases and J by 2 bases, with 9 bases of the junction left unmatched. Germline V gives CDR1 SEHNR, CDR2 FQNEAQ (reference sequence). The CDR3 totals 15 residues. CDR3 coding DNA: TGTGCCAGCAGCGCTCAAGACAGGGCACCCTACGAGCAGTACTTC. It yields the protein CASSAQDRAPYEQYF.

J is TRBJ1-4 and V is TRBV11-2; D ambiguous. V lost 5 bases and J lost 8, with 9 bases in between. The CDR3 sequence is 12 residues long. Germline CDR1 and CDR2: SGHAT and FQNNGV. The CDR3 sequence: CASSEIREKLFF. The CDR3 DNA follows: TGTGCCAGCAGCGAAATCCGGGAAAAACTGTTTTTT.

V gene TRBV10-1 combines with J gene TRBJ2-5, with D possibly TRBD2 on 6 matching bases. With 0 bases removed from V and 7 bases from J, the gap between germline ends came to 9 bases. Germline CDR1 is WNHNN and CDR2 is SYGVQD (reference sequence). The CDR3 extends over 13 amino acids. The CDR3 nucleotides read TGCGCCAGCAGTGAGTCGGGGGGAGGGACCCAGTACTTC. It codes for CASSESGGGTQYF.

This rearrangement joins TRBV5-1 to TRBJ2-7; 7 positions match TRBD1. The germline V gene encodes CDR1 SGHRS and CDR2 YFSETQ. The J segment lost 3 bases and the V segment lost 4 bases, leaving 10 bases of the junction unmatched. The CDR3 is 15 amino acids. CDR3 loop: CASSRLGQLFYEQYF. CDR3 sequence (DNA): TGCGCCAGCAGCCGACTGGGACAGCTTTTCTACGAGCAGTACTTC.

The J gene is TRBJ1-1, the V gene TRBV4-1; D gene uncertain. Germline CDR1 is MGHRA and CDR2 is YSYEKL. The CDR3 length is 14 residues. Deletions cut 5 bases from V and 8 bases from J, with 18 bases between. The CDR3 spells CASSYSRGMVEAFF. The CDR3 DNA is TGCGCCAGCAGCTATTCGAGAGGGATGGTGGAAGCTTTCTTT.